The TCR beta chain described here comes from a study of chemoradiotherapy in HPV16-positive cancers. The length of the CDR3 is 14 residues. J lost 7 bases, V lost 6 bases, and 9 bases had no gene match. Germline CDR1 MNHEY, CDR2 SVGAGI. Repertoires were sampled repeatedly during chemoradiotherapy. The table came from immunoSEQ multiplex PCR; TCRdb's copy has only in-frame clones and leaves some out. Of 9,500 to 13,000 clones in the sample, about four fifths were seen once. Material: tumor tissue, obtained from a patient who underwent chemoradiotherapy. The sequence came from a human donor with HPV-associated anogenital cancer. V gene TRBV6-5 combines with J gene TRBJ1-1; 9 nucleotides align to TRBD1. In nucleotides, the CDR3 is TGTGCCAGCAGGGGGACAGGGTGGGAGGGTGAAGCTTTCTTT. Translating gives CASRGTGWEGEAFF.